This is a list of T cell receptor beta chains from one sample in a study of T cell responses to AZD1222 COVID-19 vaccine. Sequencing used immunoSEQ multiplex PCR; TCRdb keeps in-frame clones, though not all of them. The sample carries 50,000 to 70,000 clones, 85% recorded once. The input for sequencing was peripheral blood, taken on day 0 of MenACWY control vaccination. Receptor source: an adult in good health. CDR3s include the opening cysteine and the closing phenylalanine or tryptophan. A D gene is named only where the DNA matches it firmly. Where a row states a size, it is once, few, many or the class of an expanded clone; other rows omit it.

D,size,J,V,DNA,CDR3
NA,NA,TRBJ1-6,TRBV27,TGTGCCAGCAGTTTAGGTGTGAGGCGGAATTCACCCCTCCACTTT,CASSLGVRRNSPLHF
TRBD2,NA,TRBJ2-1,TRBV28,TGTGCCAGCAGTCAGACTAGCGGGAGCATCCACAATGAGCAGTTCTTC,CASSQTSGSIHNEQFF
NA,once,TRBJ1-4,TRBV28,TGTGCCAGCAGTCCGACAATTGGGGGCGGGTTTAATGAAAAACTGTTTTTT,CASSPTIGGGFNEKLFF
NA,NA,TRBJ2-7,TRBV27,TGTGCCAGCAGTTCTTGGGTTGCCTACGAGCAGTACTTC,CASSSWVAYEQYF
NA,NA,TRBJ1-5,TRBV5-1,TGCGCCAGCAGCTTGGCCGGGACGGAGAATCAGCCCCAGCATTTT,CASSLAGTENQPQHF
NA,NA,TRBJ1-4,TRBV9,TGTGCCAGCAGCTCGAGGCGGGGTATCTCCGAAAAACTGTTTTTT,CASSSRRGISEKLFF
NA,few,TRBJ1-1,TRBV19,TGTGCCAGTAGTCTTGGAGGGGGGAACACTGAAGCTTTCTTT,CASSLGGGNTEAFF
TRBD1,few,TRBJ1-2,TRBV30,TGTGCCTGGAGTGATCGCCGACAGGGCTATGGCTACACCTTC,CAWSDRRQGYGYTF
TRBD2,NA,TRBJ2-1,TRBV15,TGTGCCACTTCCGGGCGGGAGGGTTACTACAATGAGCAGTTCTTC,CATSGREGYYNEQFF
TRBD2,NA,TRBJ2-1,TRBV6-1,TGTGCCAGCAGTGCCCAAAGGACTAGCGGGAGTAGGAATGAGCAGTTCTTC,CASSAQRTSGSRNEQFF
TRBD2,few,TRBJ2-3,TRBV11-2,TGTGCCAGCAGCTTAGTAAGGTTGACGGCGGGAGGGCCCACAGATACGCAGTATTTT,CASSLVRLTAGGPTDTQYF
NA,NA,TRBJ2-1,TRBV28,TGTGCCAGCAGCGGGCGGGTTTACAATGAGCAGTTCTTC,CASSGRVYNEQFF
NA,NA,TRBJ2-7,TRBV14,TGTGCCAGCAGCCCCCCTAGTGGGACCTACGAGCAGTACTTC,CASSPPSGTYEQYF
NA,few,TRBJ2-3,TRBV19,TGTGCCAGTAGTCGTAGGCAGGGACAAACAGATACGCAGTATTTT,CASSRRQGQTDTQYF
TRBD1,NA,TRBJ1-6,TRBV2,TGTGCCAGCAGAGAGGGGGCGAGCTCCTATAATTCACCCCTCCACTTT,CASREGASSYNSPLHF
NA,NA,TRBJ2-1,TRBV5-4,TGTGCCAGCAGCTTGGGGTCTCCCAACGAATACAATGAGCAGTTCTTC,CASSLGSPNEYNEQFF
NA,NA,TRBJ1-5,TRBV6-5,TGTGCCAGCAGTTTTAATAGCAATCAGCCCCAGCATTTT,CASSFNSNQPQHF
TRBD2,NA,TRBJ2-3,TRBV4-2,TGTGCCAGCAGCCAAATCGGCGGGAGAGGTCAACGCACAGATACGCAGTATTTT,CASSQIGGRGQRTDTQYF
NA,NA,TRBJ2-2,TRBV3-1/TRBV3-2,TGTGCCAGCAGCCAGGCCGGGGTCGGGGAGCTGTTTTTT,CASSQAGVGELFF
NA,NA,TRBJ1-5,TRBV6-2/TRBV6-3,TGTGCCAGCAGTTACGCCGGGGCTGGGGCTCAGCCCCAGCATTTT,CASSYAGAGAQPQHF
TRBD1,few,TRBJ1-1,TRBV2,TGTGCCAGCAGTGAAGGGGTGACAGGGGGCCCCAACACTGAAGCTTTCTTT,CASSEGVTGGPNTEAFF
NA,NA,TRBJ1-5,TRBV23-1,TGCGCCAGCAGTCAATCGCTGCGGTCCTCCCGTCAGCCCCAGCATTTT,CASSQSLRSSRQPQHF
NA,NA,TRBJ2-7,TRBV29-1,TGCAGCGCCCGCCGTACTAGCTCCTACGAGCAGTACTTC,CSARRTSSYEQYF
TRBD2,NA,TRBJ2-2,TRBV7-8,TGTGCCAGCAGCGAAGGACTAGCAGCGAACACCGGGGAGCTGTTTTTT,CASSEGLAANTGELFF
NA,once,TRBJ2-5,TRBV7-2,TGTGCCAGCAGCGGACCCGGACGTGAGACCCAGTACTTC,CASSGPGRETQYF
TRBD1,NA,TRBJ1-5,TRBV6-6,TGTGCCAGCACCTCACAGGGGAATCAGCCCCAGCATTTT,CASTSQGNQPQHF
TRBD2,NA,TRBJ2-3,TRBV10-3,TGTGCCATCAGTGCTAGCGGGAGCTCCCCTACTAGCACAGATACGCAGTATTTT,CAISASGSSPTSTDTQYF
NA,NA,TRBJ2-1,TRBV4-3,TGCGCCAGCAGCCCCAACGGCGGCGGGATAGGCAATGAGCAGTTCTTC,CASSPNGGGIGNEQFF
NA,NA,TRBJ2-7,TRBV9,TGTGCCAGCAGCGTTAGGACAAATTCCTACGAGCAGTACTTC,CASSVRTNSYEQYF
TRBD1,NA,TRBJ1-5,TRBV2,TGTGCCAGCAAAGGACAGGCCATCTATAGCAATCAGCCCCAGCATTTT,CASKGQAIYSNQPQHF
NA,NA,TRBJ1-2,TRBV28,TGTGCCAGCACGCCTGACTCCCGATATGGCTACACCTTC,CASTPDSRYGYTF
NA,NA,TRBJ1-2,TRBV2,TGTGCCAGCAGTGAATATACAGAGACCTATGGCTACACCTTC,CASSEYTETYGYTF
TRBD2,NA,TRBJ2-2,TRBV9,TGTGCCAGCAGCGTAGTCCCTAGCGGGAGTGCCGGGGAGCTGTTTTTT,CASSVVPSGSAGELFF
TRBD1,few,TRBJ1-2,TRBV30,TGTGCCTGGGACAGGGTGGAGGGCTACACCTTC,CAWDRVEGYTF
TRBD2,NA,TRBJ2-7,TRBV4-3,TGCGCCAGCAGCCAAGATTTCAGAAGCGGGACTACCAGTTTC,CASSQDFRSGTTSF
NA,once,TRBJ1-5,TRBV15,TGTGCCACCAGCAGAGAGTGGGGGGTCAATCAGCCCCAGCATTTT,CATSREWGVNQPQHF
NA,NA,TRBJ1-5,TRBV6-2/TRBV6-3,TGTGCCAGCAGTTACAACAGCAATCAGCCCCAGCATTTT,CASSYNSNQPQHF
NA,NA,TRBJ1-3,TRBV25-1,TGTGCCAGCAGTGCTTCGGACACACGCTCTGGAAACACCATATATTTT,CASSASDTRSGNTIYF
TRBD2,NA,TRBJ2-3,TRBV27,TGTGCCAGCAGTTTTCAGCTAGCGGGACCAGATACGCAGTATTTT,CASSFQLAGPDTQYF
NA,once,TRBJ1-2,TRBV5-3,TGTGCCAGAAGCTTGGGACAGGCCTCTCGTGGCTACACCTTC,CARSLGQASRGYTF
NA,few,TRBJ1-4,TRBV27,TGTGCCAGCAGTTCACGCTTTGACACCCTTAGCAAACTGTTTTTT,CASSSRFDTLSKLFF
NA,NA,TRBJ1-1,TRBV27,TGTGCCAGCAGTTCATTGGACAATGAAGCTTTCTTT,CASSSLDNEAFF
NA,few,TRBJ1-1,TRBV6-5,TGTGCCAGCAGAGATACAGACAGAAACACTGAAGCTTTCTTT,CASRDTDRNTEAFF
NA,NA,TRBJ1-2,TRBV28,TGTGCCAGCAGTTTTCTTCTCCTAGGACATGGCTACACCTTC,CASSFLLLGHGYTF
NA,once,TRBJ1-5,TRBV3-1/TRBV3-2,TGTGCCAGCCCTCCGCCCCAGCATTTT,CASPPPQHF
TRBD1,NA,TRBJ1-2,TRBV6-5,TGTGCCAGCAGTCGACAGGGGGCGAGAGATGGCTACACCTTC,CASSRQGARDGYTF
TRBD2,NA,TRBJ2-7,TRBV19,TGTGCCAGTAGTAGCGGGCTAGCGGGATCGGGCGAGCAGTACTTC,CASSSGLAGSGEQYF
TRBD1,NA,TRBJ1-2,TRBV30,TGTGCCTGTAGACAGGGGAGAGGCTATGGCTACACCTTC,CACRQGRGYGYTF
NA,NA,TRBJ1-1,TRBV4-1,TGCGCCAGCAGCCAAGATGTCCGGCAGGGAGGGGGTCGAAACACTGAAGCTTTCTTT,CASSQDVRQGGGRNTEAFF
NA,NA,TRBJ1-4,TRBV2,TGTGCCAGCACCCAACTGACAGCAGCTGCAACTAATGAAAAACTGTTTTTT,CASTQLTAAATNEKLFF
TRBD1,NA,TRBJ2-7,TRBV10-1,TGCGCCAGCAGTGGAACGACCGGGACAGGGGCCTACGAGCAGTACTTC,CASSGTTGTGAYEQYF
NA,NA,TRBJ2-3,TRBV7-8,TGTGCCAGCAGCCAAAGGACTGGTCATGTCACAGATACGCAGTATTTT,CASSQRTGHVTDTQYF
TRBD1,NA,TRBJ1-1,TRBV6-5,TGTGCCAGCAGTTACAAACCGACAGGGGGCACTGAAGCTTTCTTT,CASSYKPTGGTEAFF
TRBD2,NA,TRBJ2-7,TRBV9,TGTGCCAGCAGCGTAGGACTAGCGGATTCAGCCGAGCAGTACTTC,CASSVGLADSAEQYF
NA,large,TRBJ2-1,TRBV12-3/TRBV12-4,TGTGCCAGCACCCCGGGGAGGGAGCAGTTCTTC,CASTPGREQFF